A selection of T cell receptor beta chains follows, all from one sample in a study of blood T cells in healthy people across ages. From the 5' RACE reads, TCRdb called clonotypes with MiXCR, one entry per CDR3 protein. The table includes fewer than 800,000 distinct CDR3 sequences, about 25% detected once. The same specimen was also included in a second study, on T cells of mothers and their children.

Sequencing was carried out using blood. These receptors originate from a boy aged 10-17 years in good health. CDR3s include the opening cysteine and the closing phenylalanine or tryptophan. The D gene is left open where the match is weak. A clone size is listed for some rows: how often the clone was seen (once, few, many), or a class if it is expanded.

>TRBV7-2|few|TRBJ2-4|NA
CASSPFRAGENIQYF
TGTGCCAGCAGCCCTTTTAGGGCAGGGGAAAACATTCAGTACTTC
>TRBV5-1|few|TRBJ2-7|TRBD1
CASSPGQGRAYEQYF
TGCGCCAGCAGCCCGGGACAGGGGCGAGCCTACGAGCAGTACTTC
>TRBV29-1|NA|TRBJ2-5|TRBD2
CSVEGGLVKETQYF
TGCAGCGTTGAAGGGGGACTAGTGAAAGAGACCCAGTACTTC
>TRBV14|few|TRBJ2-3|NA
CASSPRTAPPQYF
TGTGCCAGCAGCCCCCGGACTGCCCCCCCGCAGTATTTT
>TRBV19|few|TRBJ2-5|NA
CASEGWETETQYF
TGTGCCTCAGAGGGCTGGGAAACAGAGACCCAGTACTTC
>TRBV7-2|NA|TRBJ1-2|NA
CASSQTGTVHGYTF
TGTGCCAGCAGCCAAACCGGGACTGTGCATGGCTACACCTTC
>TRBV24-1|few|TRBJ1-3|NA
CATSRDPYSGNTIYF
TGTGCCACCAGTCGAGACCCTTACTCTGGAAACACCATATATTTT
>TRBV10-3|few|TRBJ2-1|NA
CAISDSNGNEQFF
TGTGCCATCAGTGACTCGAACGGTAATGAGCAGTTCTTC
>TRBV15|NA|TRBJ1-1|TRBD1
CATSSEGQGRTEAFF
TGTGCCACCAGCAGTGAGGGACAGGGAAGGACTGAAGCTTTCTTT
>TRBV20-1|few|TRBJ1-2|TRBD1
CSARDHRGDGYTF
TGCAGTGCTAGAGATCACAGGGGGGATGGCTACACCTTC
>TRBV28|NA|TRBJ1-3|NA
CASRAAGLSGNTIYF
TGTGCCAGCAGGGCCGCAGGGTTATCTGGAAACACCATATATTTT
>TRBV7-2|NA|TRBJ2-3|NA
CASSLGQKPSTDTQYF
TGTGCCAGCAGCCTCGGACAGAAACCTAGCACAGATACGCAGTATTTT
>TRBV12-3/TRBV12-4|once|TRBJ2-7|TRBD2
CASSFTLSGRSSYEQYF
TGTGCCAGCAGTTTTACCCTTAGCGGGAGGAGCTCCTACGAGCAGTACTTC
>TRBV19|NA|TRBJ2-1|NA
CASSSASGVGEQFF
TGTGCCAGTAGTAGTGCTTCGGGGGTCGGTGAGCAGTTCTTC
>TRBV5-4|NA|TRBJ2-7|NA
CASSSIGSSVYEQYF
TGTGCCAGCAGCTCTATCGGGTCTAGCGTCTACGAGCAGTACTTC
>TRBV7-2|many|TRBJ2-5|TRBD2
CASSLGLGGGETQYF
TGTGCCAGCAGCTTAGGGCTGGGCGGGGGAGAGACCCAGTACTTC
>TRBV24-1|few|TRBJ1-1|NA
CATSAAGEPEAFF
TGTGCCACCAGTGCCGCGGGGGAACCTGAAGCTTTCTTT